This T cell receptor beta chain appears in the sequencing data of a study of blood T cell repertoires in COVID-19 (dated by TCRdb to the early 2020s). A note on the overall study: Collaborator samples came from the United States, Italy and Spain and covered acute and convalescent phases of COVID-19. The prospective study material was composed of cDNA or gDNA derived from T cells, B-cell-depleted T cells, or PBMCs. HLA class I and class II types, where available, came from metadata supplied by the sample provider rather than from assay-based typing. The repertoires were made available in a free public database intended to serve as a resource for research on the immune response to SARS-CoV-2. The dataset comprised deeply sampled blood TCRbeta repertoires from subjects exposed to, actively infected with, or recovered from COVID-19. A de-identified subject ID, COVID-19 status, age in years and sex were almost always included in the sample metadata. The samples were drawn from the first 160 participants of the ongoing ImmuneRACE study and from 950 to 1,500 subjects provided by 6 global collaborators.

With respect to this clone: It lacks a known antigen. No quality values exist for individual bases; no much larger clone is one base distant.

Enrolling through a virtual design, the prospective study's participants ranged in age from roughly 18 to 100 years and lived across some 22 United States geographic areas. In the prospective study, participants were assigned to cohorts based on the clinical history participants reported in a screening survey and a study questionnaire. Recovered participants in ImmuneRACE Cohort 3 were defined as having two consecutive negative NP/OP PCR tests, clearance from a healthcare professional, or resolution of symptoms. Each participant in the prospective study had whole blood, serum and a nasopharyngeal or oropharyngeal swab collected by mobile phlebotomists. Participants in the prospective study had the option to provide additional blood draws and questionnaires over a roughly 2-month period. Prospective study blood samples were shipped either frozen or at room temperature before DNA extraction. TCRbeta CDR3 regions were amplified from genomic DNA by means of the immunoSEQ Assay, a bias-controlled multiplex PCR. As for how the authors treated the data: Within the assay, amplification of reference gene primers was used to estimate how many nucleated cells each sample contained. To quantify the absolute abundance of each unique TCRbeta CDR3 rearrangement, sequence reads were collapsed and filtered. For each sample, productive Simpson clonality was calculated as the square root of Simpson's diversity index across productive rearrangements. As stored in TCRdb, this immuneACCESS dataset retains in-frame rearrangements with V and J assigned. A fraction of the clones does not appear; measured against another copy, unresolved V genes explain less than half of the discrepancy, and the remainder lacks a known reason. The DNA gave D and trimming, while V, J and clone size come from that table. For this sample the table gives hundreds of thousands of clones, of which more than 90% were detected only once. The top ten clones comprise 2% to 3% of the sample.

Results the study describes overall, beyond this receptor: The quantity of clinical and demographic metadata differed by source and by participant and was supplied without curation.

The CDR3 measures 14 amino acids from cysteine to phenylalanine. Only CDR3 DNA is held: 42 bases, read in frame from base 1. V is shortened by 6 bases, J by 0 bases, and the region joining them spans 11 bases. The germline V gene (reference sequence) yields LNHDA for CDR1 and SQIVND for CDR2. This clonotype was obtained from a man between 60 and 75 years old who had recovered from COVID-19. The chain is encoded by TRBV19 joined to TRBJ1-2; the D gene is unclear. The sample comprised PBMCs or T cells enriched from blood (not recorded which). The sequenced DNA: TGTGCCAGTAGGTTCAGAGGAGCTAACTATGGCTACACCTTC. Protein translation: CASRFRGANYGYTF.